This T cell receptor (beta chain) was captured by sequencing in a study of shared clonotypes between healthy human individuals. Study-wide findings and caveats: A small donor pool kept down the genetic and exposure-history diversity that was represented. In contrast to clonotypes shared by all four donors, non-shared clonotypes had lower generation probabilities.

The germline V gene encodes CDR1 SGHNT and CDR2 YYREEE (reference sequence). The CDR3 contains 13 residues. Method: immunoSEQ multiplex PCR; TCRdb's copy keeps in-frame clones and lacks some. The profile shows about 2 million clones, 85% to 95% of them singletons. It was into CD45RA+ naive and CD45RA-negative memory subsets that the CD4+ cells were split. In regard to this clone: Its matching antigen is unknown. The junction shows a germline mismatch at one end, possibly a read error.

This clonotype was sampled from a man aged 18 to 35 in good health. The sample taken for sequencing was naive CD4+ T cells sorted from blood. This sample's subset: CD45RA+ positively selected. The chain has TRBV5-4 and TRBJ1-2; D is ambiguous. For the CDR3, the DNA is TGCGCCAGCAGCTTGGAGGTATCCTATGGCTACACCTTC. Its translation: CASSLEVSYGYTF.